This T cell receptor (beta chain) derives from a study of T cell repertoires in cytomegalovirus infection. Looking at the study overall: CMV infection together with matching HLA type was indicated by public TCR beta signatures.

With respect to this clonotype: Antigen: not known.

Points from the study as a whole: HLA-C-restricted TCR beta clonotypes specific for CMV led the ex vivo response. Identification of carriers of CMV plus the relevant HLA was achieved through cumulative public TCR beta family frequency.

This CDR3 comprises 15 residues. Germline values: CDR1 SGHTA, CDR2 FQGTGA. The J segment lost 6 bases and the V segment lost 7 bases, leaving 8 bases of the junction unmatched. TCRdb reprocessed the reads with MiXCR, giving one entry per CDR3 protein. Counted here are over 150,000 distinct CDR3 sequences, about 21% occurring once; the ten biggest clones make up around 3.2%. Source material: PBMCs. The rearrangement links TRBV7-3 to TRBJ2-1; the match to TRBD2 covers 11 bases. The clonotype originates from a human donor in good health (CMV status not recorded). Some clones in this sample may be carry-over from other donors' samples. CDR3 amino acids: CASNPTSGAFNEQFF. The CDR3 coding sequence is TGTGCCAGCAACCCGACTAGCGGGGCGTTCAATGAGCAGTTCTTC.